Each of the 15 T cell receptor beta chains below was sequenced from the same sample in a study of OX40 agonist ivuxolimab in advanced cancers. Libraries came from the immunoSEQ multiplex PCR assay. Sourced from immuneACCESS, this table was stored by TCRdb with only in-frame sequences that have V and J called. A share of the clones is absent; for the studies checked, an unresolved V gene accounts for under half, and the remainder has no known explanation. For this sample there are fewer than 95,000 clones; over 80% appear just once. The ten largest clones capture about 7% of the sample. The sequencing used CD4+ or CD8+ T cells sorted from blood, collected in a trial of the OX40 agonist ivuxolimab. These receptors all come from an adult with an advanced solid tumor such as melanoma, head and neck, liver or kidney cancer.

This clone was counted only a few times. The chain combines TRBV6-1 with TRBJ2-7; no reliable D call. V was pared by 8 bases and J by 4 bases, with 6 bases between. This CDR3 is built from 10 residues. Germline CDR1 is MNHNS and CDR2 is SASEGT. CDR3 region: CASVGYEQYF. In DNA form, the CDR3 reads TGTGCCAGCGTAGGGTACGAGCAGTACTTC.

This clone was seen more than once but under ten times. This chain uses TRBV6-4 with TRBJ1-2; 8 positions agree with TRBD1. The trim removed 0 bases at V and 4 bases at J, leaving 1 base unmatched. This CDR3 contains 14 residues. CDR1 is MRHNA, CDR2 SNTAGT, per germline. In DNA, the CDR3 is TGTGCCAGCAGTGACTCCCAGGGGGCCTATGGCTACACCTTC. Translated, it gives CASSDSQGAYGYTF.

This clone was seen only a few times. CDR3 residues: CASARGRQETQYF. CDR3 DNA: TGTGCCAGCGCTCGTGGCAGGCAGGAGACCCAGTACTTC. This chain uses TRBV7-6 with TRBJ2-5; D uncertain. The germline gives CDR1 SGHVS, CDR2 FNYEAQ. Between the trimmed V and J ends, which lost 8 bases and 5 bases, there was a span of 15 bases. The CDR3 extends over 13 amino acids.

V and J are TRBV5-1 and TRBJ2-7; possibly TRBD2 for D (5 bases). The germline V gene has CDR1 SGHRS and CDR2 YFSETQ. Deletions cut 0 bases from V and 6 bases from J, with 7 bases between. The CDR3 has 12 amino acids. Here the CDR3 reads CASSLAGTEQYF. CDR3 in DNA: TGCGCCAGCAGCTTGGCGGGAACCGAGCAGTACTTC.

This chain joins TRBV7-9 and TRBJ1-1; perhaps TRBD1 as D (6 bases). Germline loops: CDR1 SEHNR, CDR2 FQNEAQ (reference sequence). CDR3 length equals 14 residues. Trimming took 5 bases from V and 7 from J, leaving 17 bases between them. CDR3 sequence (DNA): TGTGCCAGCAGCATCACGACAGGAGGCGGTGAAGCTTTCTTT. Amino acid sequence: CASSITTGGGEAFF.

The V and J genes are TRBV6-1 and TRBJ2-7; 10 nucleotides line up with TRBD1. J was trimmed by 2 bases and V by 6 bases; bases with no gene match: 4. Per germline, CDR1 MNHNS and CDR2 SASEGT. The CDR3 has 14 amino acids. CDR3 protein: CASRSGTGAYEQYF. The CDR3 DNA sequence: TGTGCCAGCAGATCCGGGACAGGGGCCTACGAGCAGTACTTC.

V is TRBV28 and J is TRBJ2-5; D gene unclear. Trimming shortened V by 1 base and J by 5 bases, and 5 bases separated the two germline ends. This CDR3 is 12 amino acids long. The germline gives CDR1 MDHEN, CDR2 SYDVKM. The CDR3 bases are TGTGCCAGCAGTTTATTTAAGGAGACCCAGTACTTC. This encodes CASSLFKETQYF.

Written as DNA, the CDR3 is TGTGCCAGCAGTGAAGTAGCGGGAGATTGGGAGACCCAGTACTTC. Translated: CASSEVAGDWETQYF. The chain uses TRBV6-1 and TRBJ2-5; 9 bases align to TRBD2. The CDR3 runs to 15 residues. Germline CDR1 and CDR2: MNHNS and SASEGT. The ends lost 1 base at V and 5 bases at J; junction bases unmatched: 5.

This clone was observed a handful of times. The rearrangement links TRBV11-2 to TRBJ2-7; no clear D. V was cut by 0 bases and J by 0 bases, with 6 bases left in between. The CDR3 is 14 residues long. Germline values: CDR1 SGHAT, CDR2 FQNNGV. CDR3 sequence (DNA): TGTGCCAGCAGCTTAGACATAAGCTCCTACGAGCAGTACTTC. Translation: CASSLDISSYEQYF.

This chain joins TRBV2 and TRBJ1-6, with 7 positions matching TRBD1. With 10 bases clipped from V and 2 bases from J, the junction kept 8 bases outside the gene matches. The V gene's germline CDR1 is SNHLY and CDR2 FYNNEI. This CDR3 region has 15 residues. This CDR3 is CATEQGRTYNSPLHF. The CDR3 nucleotides read TGTGCCACGGAACAGGGGCGGACCTATAATTCACCCCTCCACTTT.

The rearrangement joins TRBV5-1 to TRBJ2-5; weak D call: TRBD2 (6 bases). The CDR3 has 10 residues. Trimming removed 9 bases at V and 3 bases at J, with 6 bases between. Germline V lookup: CDR1 SGHRS, CDR2 YFSETQ. This CDR3 reads CATGEETQYF. The CDR3 DNA follows: TGCGCCACGGGGGAAGAGACCCAGTACTTC.

This clone was recorded a few times. The chain combines TRBV5-4 with TRBJ1-2, with 7 bases aligning to TRBD1. Germline V CDR1 and CDR2: SGHNT, YYREEE (reference sequence). The CDR3 has 14 residues. Unmatched junction bases numbered 2, after V lost 0 bases and J lost 3 bases. The CDR3 loop reads CASSLATGDYGYTF. The CDR3 region has the DNA TGTGCCAGCAGCTTGGCAACAGGGGACTATGGCTACACCTTC.

The chain recombines TRBV9 with TRBJ2-1; D is possibly TRBD2 (6 bases). CDR3 size: 15 residues. With 0 bases removed from V and 3 bases from J, the gap between germline ends came to 10 bases. The germline V gene has CDR1 SGDLS and CDR2 YYNGEE. CDR3 nucleotide sequence: TGTGCCAGCAGCGTAGCGGGAGAAGACTACAATGAGCAGTTCTTC. Residues: CASSVAGEDYNEQFF. Full variable domain (rest looked up from reference TRBV9 and TRBJ2-1): DSGVTQTPKHLITATGQRVTLRCSPRSGDLSVYWYQQSLDQGLQFLIQYYNGEERAKGNILERFSAQQFPDLHSELNLSSLELGDSALYFCASSVAGEDYNEQFFGPGTRLTVL.

This chain connects TRBV19 to TRBJ2-7, with TRBD2 matching over 12 bases. This CDR3 has 18 amino acids. J gave up 2 bases and V 0 bases, and 8 bases lay outside the gene matches. The germline CDR1 and CDR2 sequences are LNHDA and SQIVND (reference sequence). For the CDR3, the DNA is TGTGCCAGTAGTATAGATCTCTCGGGACTAGCGGGTCCCTACGAGCAGTACTTC. This sequence encodes CASSIDLSGLAGPYEQYF.

The V call is TRBV5-5, the J call TRBJ2-7, with a possible D match to TRBD2 (5 bases). CDR3 length equals 19 residues. The germline CDR1 and CDR2 sequences are SGHKS and YYEKEE (reference sequence). V was clipped by 1 base and J by 3 bases, with 26 bases between them. CDR3 sequence (DNA): TGTGCCAGCAGCTTGAAAGGCCGAACAGTGGGGTCTGGGAGCTACGAGCAGTACTTC. As protein: CASSLKGRTVGSGSYEQYF.